A single T cell receptor beta chain is shown here with its context. What it binds is not known. These data belong to a study of T cell responses to AZD1222 COVID-19 vaccine. Study findings and constraints: There were mostly white British donors and more females than males, and clonal diversity was possibly underestimated. Spike-specific TCR depth and breadth grew after two AZD1222 doses. Of the AZD1222 recipients, only 5 to 7 were seropositive at baseline. Reportedly, close to half of spike-specific TCRs are directed against unmutated variant regions.

Method: immunoSEQ multiplex PCR; TCRdb's copy keeps in-frame clones and lacks some. The sample has 95,000 to 100,000 clones, 90% seen once. This CDR3 has 14 amino acids. V was pared by 8 bases and J by 2 bases, with 16 bases between. Germline values: CDR1 SNHLY, CDR2 FYNNEI. This TCR derives from an adult in good health. Sample: peripheral blood, taken on day 0 of AZD1222 vaccination. This sequence joins TRBV2 and TRBJ2-7, with D hard to call. Here the CDR3 reads CASQGISITYEQYF. Here the CDR3 DNA reads TGTGCCAGCCAAGGGATCTCAATCACCTACGAGCAGTACTTC.